This entry is about one T cell receptor beta chain. Its antigen remains unknown. TCR beta libraries were prepared from cDNA with unique molecular identifiers. TCRdb recomputed calls from the PCR reads with MiXCR, one row per CDR3 protein. The data contain under 900,000 distinct CDR3 sequences, roughly 50% of them singletons. The source of the sample is a study of post-analysis software for immune sequencing data. Study background: Multiple sclerosis in the patients followed relapsing-remitting, secondary progressive and progressive-relapsing courses.

The study, taken as a whole, reports: When patients were compared with controls, a handful of TRBV segments were more frequent, TRBV5-6, TRBV5-1 and TRBV20-1 among them.

The length of the CDR3 is 16 residues. The V and J ends lost 2 bases and 4 bases respectively, with 14 bases between them. This sequence originates from a girl aged 10-17 years with multiple sclerosis. This chain uses TRBV12-3 or TRBV12-4 with TRBJ1-4; D uncertain. Input material: blood. The CDR3 sequence is CASSLSTGRRNEKLFF. As DNA, the CDR3 is TGTGCCAGCAGTTTATCCACCGGGCGGCGTAATGAAAAACTGTTTTTT.